The 30 T cell receptor beta chains reported below all come from one sample, sequenced in a study of blood T cell repertoires in COVID-19. Method: immunoSEQ multiplex PCR; TCRdb's copy keeps in-frame clones and lacks some. The sample consists of approximately 330,000 clones, roughly 87% of them appearing once. The material sequenced was peripheral blood. The receptors originated from a man in his thirties or forties with COVID-19, enrolled during active disease.

This clone showed up just a few times. Other DNA sequences in the same sample also yield this CDR3. V usage is TRBV5-1 and J usage is TRBJ1-1; no firm D call. Germline V CDR1 and CDR2: SGHRS, YFSETQ. CDR3 length: 13 amino acids. V was trimmed by 1 base and J by 0 bases, leaving 4 bases between them. CDR3 loop: CASSLTVNTEAFF. Here the CDR3 DNA reads TGCGCCAGCAGCTTGACGGTGAACACTGAAGCTTTCTTT.

The J gene is TRBJ2-7, the V gene TRBV7-9; 12 bases line up with TRBD1. Germline V gives CDR1 SEHNR, CDR2 FQNEAQ (reference sequence). The CDR3 covers 15 residues. Trimming removed 5 bases from V and 2 bases from J; junction bases left unmatched: 4. CDR3: CASSKGTGGTYEQYF. The CDR3 DNA sequence: TGTGCCAGCAGCAAAGGGACAGGGGGCACCTACGAGCAGTACTTC.

This clone showed up just once. This chain uses TRBV19 with TRBJ2-7; 10 bases map to TRBD2. The CDR3 consists of 18 residues. The ends lost 3 bases at V and 2 bases at J; junction bases unmatched: 13. Germline values: CDR1 LNHDA, CDR2 SQIVND (reference sequence). The CDR3 sequence: CASSIGGLASFPTYEQYF. The CDR3, as DNA: TGTGCCAGTAGTATTGGGGGACTAGCGAGCTTCCCGACCTACGAGCAGTACTTC.

J is TRBJ2-2 and V is TRBV6-4; TRBD2 matches 10 bases. The CDR3 runs 18 residues. The V gene's germline CDR1 is MRHNA and CDR2 SNTAGT. J was trimmed by 1 base and V by 5 bases; bases with no gene match: 10. The CDR3 protein is CASSRHPSSGGNTGELFF. CDR3 bases: TGTGCCAGCAGTCGCCACCCTTCTAGCGGGGGGAACACCGGGGAGCTGTTTTTT.

A single count supports this clone. The rearrangement uses TRBV6-5 and TRBJ2-7; possible D gene TRBD1, 6 bases. The length of the CDR3 is 14 residues. V lost 2 bases to trimming and J lost 5 bases, with 13 bases between them. Germline V CDR1 and CDR2: MNHEY, SVGAGI. The CDR3 DNA follows: TGTGCCAGCAGTTACGGGCAGGGGCTCGACGAGCAGTACTTC. Amino acids: CASSYGQGLDEQYF.

This chain connects TRBV7-2 to TRBJ1-4; 8 bases line up with TRBD1. Germline CDR1 SGHTA, CDR2 FQGNSA. Trimming took 2 bases from V and 8 from J; bases not matched to a gene: 7. This CDR3 region has 15 residues. The CDR3 DNA sequence: TGTGCCAGCAGCTTAAGCGGGACAGGCAGAGAAAAACTGTTTTTT. Translation: CASSLSGTGREKLFF.

This clone was counted only a few times. The chain has TRBV12-3 or TRBV12-4 and TRBJ1-5, with TRBD1 matching over 7 bases. After removal of 6 bases from V and 3 bases from J, the junction contained 2 bases not matched to a gene. The CDR3 sequence is 13 residues long. As DNA, the CDR3 is TGTGCCAGCAGCAGGGGGATCAATCAGCCCCAGCATTTT. Its protein product is CASSRGINQPQHF.

This clone was picked up a small number of times. This chain joins TRBV7-9 and TRBJ2-7; perhaps TRBD1 as D (6 bases). Trimming left V 4 bases short and J 5 bases short, with 15 bases between. The CDR3 has 14 amino acids. Germline loops: CDR1 SEHNR, CDR2 FQNEAQ (reference sequence). The CDR3 DNA reads TGTGCCAGCAGCTCTCACAGGGTGGCGGACGAGCAGTACTTC. Its translation: CASSSHRVADEQYF.

The V call is TRBV7-3, the J call TRBJ1-2; 7 nucleotides match TRBD1. Germline assignment: CDR1 SGHTA and CDR2 FQGTGA. CDR3 size: 13 residues. The ends lost 6 bases at V and 4 bases at J; junction bases unmatched: 5. The CDR3 bases are TGTGCCAGCAGTGGACAGGTCACCTATGGCTACACCTTC. This codes for CASSGQVTYGYTF.

V usage is TRBV19 and J usage is TRBJ2-3; D perhaps matches TRBD1 (6 bases). Trimming removed 7 bases from V and 2 bases from J, with 13 bases in between. In germline, CDR1 is LNHDA, CDR2 SQIVND (reference sequence). The CDR3 length is 14 residues. The CDR3 is CASTATGPTDTQYF. The CDR3 coding sequence is TGTGCCAGTACGGCGACAGGCCCCACAGATACGCAGTATTTT.

The chain joins TRBV5-5 to TRBJ1-1; 11 bases are a match to TRBD1. The V gene's germline CDR1 is SGHKS and CDR2 YYEKEE (reference sequence). The CDR3 is 16 amino acids. V shed 2 bases and J 5 bases; nucleotides not matched to a gene: 8. For the CDR3, the DNA is TGTGCCAGCAGCTTAATCTTGGGACAGGGGGGGACTGAAGCTTTCTTT. Translated, it gives CASSLILGQGGTEAFF.

This clone was seen a single time. The chain joins TRBV11-2 to TRBJ2-3, with TRBD2 identical over 8 bases. CDR1 is SGHAT and CDR2 is FQNNGV in the germline V gene. The CDR3 sequence is 16 residues long. Unmatched junction bases numbered 7, after V lost 3 bases and J lost 2 bases. The CDR3 bases are TGTGCCAGCAGCTTGCTAGCGGGTTCAAACACAGATACGCAGTATTTT. Translated, it gives CASSLLAGSNTDTQYF. Combining the CDR3 with reference TRBV11-2 and TRBJ2-3 gives the whole variable domain EAGVAQSPRYKIIEKRQSVAFWCNPISGHATLYWYQQILGQGPKLLIQFQNNGVVDDSQLPKDRFSAERLKGVDSTLKIQPAKLEDSAVYLCASSLLAGSNTDTQYFGPGTRLTVL.

The rearrangement uses TRBV11-2 and TRBJ2-3; perhaps TRBD2 as D (5 bases). The CDR3 is 14 amino acids. Trimming took 1 base from V and 3 from J, leaving 8 bases between them. Germline CDR1 is SGHAT and CDR2 is FQNNGV. The CDR3 region is CASSLGETTDTQYF. CDR3 nucleotide sequence: TGTGCCAGCAGCTTAGGGGAGACAACAGATACGCAGTATTTT.

The chain joins TRBV4-3 to TRBJ1-6; the D gene is possibly TRBD1 (5 bases). The CDR3 totals 14 residues. V gave up 2 bases and J gave up 10 bases, with 12 bases separating them. CDR1 is LGHNA, CDR2 YSLEER, per germline. The chain's CDR3 is CASSQWGRESPLHF. Written as DNA, the CDR3 is TGCGCCAGCAGCCAATGGGGCAGAGAGTCACCCCTCCACTTT.

The chain links TRBV29-1 to TRBJ2-5; TRBD2 agrees at 12 bases. The CDR3 has 20 amino acids. Germline loops: CDR1 SQVTM, CDR2 ANQGSEA. The ends lost 5 bases at V and 3 bases at J; junction bases unmatched: 22. CDR3 coding DNA: TGCAGCGTTTGGGGGGGGAGGACTAGCGGGAATGGGATTCTGGAAGAGACCCAGTACTTC. This codes for CSVWGGRTSGNGILEETQYF.

CDR3 in amino acids: CASSLVFADTQYF. CDR3 coding DNA: TGCGCCAGCAGCTTGGTATTCGCAGATACGCAGTATTTT. The chain is built from TRBV5-1 and TRBJ2-3; D is undetermined. The length of the CDR3 is 13 residues. Trimming pared 0 bases from V and 4 bases from J, leaving 6 bases between. Looked up from germline, CDR1 is SGHRS and CDR2 is YFSETQ.

The V call is TRBV27, the J call TRBJ1-1, with TRBD1 matching over 8 bases. This CDR3 is built from 15 residues. Germline V CDR1 and CDR2: MNHEY, SMNVEV (reference sequence). V dropped 3 bases and J dropped 3; count of bases not matched to a gene: 6. The CDR3 here is CASSFSVQGDTEAFF. DNA of the CDR3: TGTGCCAGCAGTTTCTCGGTACAGGGGGACACTGAAGCTTTCTTT.

This clone was counted a few times. The rearrangement links TRBV28 to TRBJ1-4, with a tentative D call TRBD1 (5 bases). The CDR3 has 13 residues. V shed 6 bases and J shed 10 bases, with 15 bases lying between them. Germline assignment: CDR1 MDHEN and CDR2 SYDVKM. The CDR3 bases are TGTGCCAGCAGCTGGGGCACCCCTGGAAAACTGTTTTTT. Encoded protein: CASSWGTPGKLFF. The full variable domain, its missing parts supplied by reference TRBV28 and TRBJ1-4, is DVKVTQSSRYLVKRTGEKVFLECVQDMDHENMFWYRQDPGLGLRLIYFSYDVKMKEKGDIPEGYSVSREKKERFSLILESASTNQTSMYLCASSWGTPGKLFFGSGTQLSVL.

The chain carries TRBV7-9 and TRBJ2-1, with D perhaps TRBD1 (6 bases). CDR3 size: 15 residues. CDR1 SEHNR and CDR2 FQNEAQ come from the germline V gene (reference sequence). V was clipped by 3 bases and J by 5 bases, with 14 bases between them. The CDR3 reads CASSFGQGIHNEQFF. CDR3 DNA sequence: TGTGCCAGCAGCTTTGGCCAGGGGATTCACAATGAGCAGTTCTTC.

J is TRBJ2-1 and V is TRBV12-3 or TRBV12-4; TRBD1 is a possible D gene (6 bases). This CDR3 is 13 amino acids long. V lost 7 bases to trimming and J lost 4 bases, with 11 bases between them. The CDR3 DNA reads TGTGCCAGCACCAGAGGACAGTACAATGAGCAGTTCTTC. This encodes CASTRGQYNEQFF.

The rearrangement uses TRBV10-1 and TRBJ2-3, with 7 bases matching TRBD1. This CDR3 has 21 amino acids. Germline V gene sequence: CDR1 WNHNN, CDR2 SYGVQD (reference sequence). J was trimmed by 7 bases and V by 0 bases; bases with no gene match: 25. CDR3 loop: CASSESCQCEGGPPSCHTQYF. The CDR3 DNA sequence: TGCGCCAGCAGTGAGTCGTGTCAATGCGAAGGGGGCCCTCCTTCCTGCCATACGCAGTATTTT.

This sequence joins TRBV10-3 and TRBJ2-1, with TRBD2 identical over 8 bases. Unmatched junction bases numbered 6, after V lost 3 bases and J lost 8 bases. CDR3 length equals 14 residues. From germline, CDR1 is ENHRY and CDR2 SYGVKD. The CDR3 here is CAISDGGGLDEQFF. The DNA of the CDR3 is TGTGCCATCAGTGACGGCGGGGGGTTAGATGAGCAGTTCTTC.

The chain is built from TRBV6-5 and TRBJ2-5; D call uncertain. V was trimmed by 11 bases and J by 2 bases, leaving 15 bases between them. The CDR3 totals 13 residues. The germline CDR1 and CDR2 sequences are MNHEY and SVGAGI. CDR3 in DNA: TGTGCCGGCGCCCCGCGAGGACAAGAGACCCAGTACTTC. As protein: CAGAPRGQETQYF.

The chain uses TRBV6-5 and TRBJ1-5, with D possibly being TRBD1 (6 bases). The CDR3 length is 14 residues. Germline V gene sequence: CDR1 MNHEY, CDR2 SVGAGI. The V end was cut by 4 bases, the J end by 3 bases, with 10 bases between. The CDR3: CASSLQGDNQPQHF. Written as DNA, the CDR3 is TGTGCCAGCAGTTTACAGGGTGACAATCAGCCCCAGCATTTT.

This clone has just a few counts. The gene calls are TRBV25-1 and TRBJ1-2; 7 bases agree with TRBD1. The V gene's germline CDR1 is MGHDK and CDR2 SYGVNS. The CDR3 is 13 residues long. V gave up 2 bases and J gave up 3 bases; unmatched junction bases: 0. CDR3 in amino acids: CASSETGDYGYTF. The CDR3 DNA is TGTGCCAGCAGTGAAACAGGGGACTATGGCTACACCTTC.

The chain has TRBV5-4 and TRBJ1-1, with 9 bases matching TRBD1. The ends lost 2 bases at V and 4 bases at J; junction bases unmatched: 9. The CDR3 consists of 16 residues. Germline V lookup: CDR1 SGHNT, CDR2 YYREEE (reference sequence). The CDR3 loop reads CASSFGAGTGLTEAFF. As DNA, the CDR3 is TGTGCCAGCAGCTTCGGAGCGGGGACAGGGCTCACTGAAGCTTTCTTT.

V gene TRBV27 combines with J gene TRBJ2-1; D is undetermined. V lost 6 bases and J lost 2, with 11 bases in between. Germline V lookup: CDR1 MNHEY, CDR2 SMNVEV (reference sequence). The CDR3 consists of 14 residues. This chain's CDR3 is CASSRTITYNEQFF. The CDR3 nucleotides read TGTGCCAGCAGCCGTACTATTACCTACAATGAGCAGTTCTTC.

The chain carries TRBV5-1 and TRBJ1-6; no clear D gene. In germline, CDR1 is SGHRS, CDR2 YFSETQ. With 4 bases removed from V and 0 bases from J, the gap between germline ends came to 11 bases. This CDR3 contains 16 residues. Here the CDR3 reads CASSGPVSSYNSPLHF. The CDR3 coding sequence is TGCGCCAGCAGCGGGCCAGTGAGCTCCTATAATTCACCCCTCCACTTT.

The chain links TRBV4-2 to TRBJ2-5; tentatively, D is TRBD1 (5 bases). V lost 3 bases and J 1 base, leaving 12 bases between the germline ends. The CDR3 is 15 residues long. Germline CDR1 reads LGHNA; CDR2 reads YNFKEQ. The CDR3 nucleotides are TGTGCCAGCAGCCAGTTCATGGGGCGCCAAGAGACCCAGTACTTC. Translated, it gives CASSQFMGRQETQYF.

The rearrangement joins TRBV28 to TRBJ2-1; TRBD1 aligns across 8 bases. The germline V gene has CDR1 MDHEN and CDR2 SYDVKM. Germline trimming cut 0 bases from V and 6 bases from J; bases unmatched to any gene: 4. This CDR3 has 15 residues. The CDR3 DNA is TGTGCCAGCAGTTTATGGCAGGGGGCGTCCAATGAGCAGTTCTTC. Translation gives CASSLWQGASNEQFF.